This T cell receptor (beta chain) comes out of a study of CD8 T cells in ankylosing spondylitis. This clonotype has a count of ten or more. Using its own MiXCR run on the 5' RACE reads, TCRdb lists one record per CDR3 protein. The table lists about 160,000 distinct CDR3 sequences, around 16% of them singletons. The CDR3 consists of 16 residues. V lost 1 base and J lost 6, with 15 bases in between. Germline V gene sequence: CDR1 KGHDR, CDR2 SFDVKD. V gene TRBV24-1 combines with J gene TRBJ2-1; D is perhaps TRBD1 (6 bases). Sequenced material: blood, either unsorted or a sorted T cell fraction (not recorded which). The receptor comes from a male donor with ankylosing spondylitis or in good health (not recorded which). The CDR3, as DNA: TGTGCCACCAGTGATTTACAGGGTCCCCCTCGCAATGAGCAGTTCTTC. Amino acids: CATSDLQGPPRNEQFF.